The 22 T cell receptor beta chains presented below share a single source sample, sequenced in a study of immune heterogeneity within non-small cell lung tumors. Bulk tumor gDNA, 450 to 600 ng per sample, served as the TCR template. From each primary tumor, several far-apart biopsies were obtained during surgery. Their non-small cell lung cancer was newly diagnosed and untreated, and the patients underwent curative surgery. Multiplex PCR employing 32 V and 13 J primers generated amplicons of the TCR beta CDR3. Using its own MiXCR run on the multiplex PCR reads, TCRdb lists one record per CDR3 protein. The sample has 20,000 to 25,000 distinct CDR3 sequences, over 25% seen once. Source material: lung tumor tissue. These receptors originate from a man aged 40-50 years with non-small cell lung cancer.

This clonotype was observed at least ten times. The rearrangement links TRBV11-3 to TRBJ2-1; TRBD2 might be the D (6 bases). The CDR3 length is 14 residues. V lost 7 bases, J lost 3 bases, and 13 bases lay in between. Per germline, CDR1 SGHNT and CDR2 YENEEA. The chain's CDR3 is CASNSGLDYNEQFF. DNA for the CDR3: TGTGCCAGCAATTCGGGACTCGACTACAATGAGCAGTTCTTC.

Of note for this clonotype: This sequence may be a read error, since a much larger clone differs from it by one base. The chain joins TRBV6-1 to TRBJ2-6, with D possibly being TRBD1 (5 bases). Germline CDR1 is MNHNS and CDR2 is SASEGT. The CDR3 sequence is 13 residues long. In DNA form, the CDR3 reads TGTGCCAGCACGGTCTCTGGGGCCAACGTCCCGACTTTC. Its protein is CASTVSGANVPTF.

This clonotype is deemed medium-sized (0.01 to 0.1%). The chain is built from TRBV6-1 and TRBJ2-7; tentative D call: TRBD2 (6 bases). This CDR3 comprises 14 residues. Germline assignment: CDR1 MNHNS and CDR2 SASEGT. Trimming pared 4 bases from V and 2 bases from J, leaving 12 bases between. The DNA for the CDR3 is TGTGCCAGCAGTGTACGACGGGAGACCTACGAGCAGTACTTC. This sequence encodes CASSVRRETYEQYF.

This clonotype was seen repeatedly, ten times or more. This chain links TRBV11-3 with TRBJ1-3; D is undetermined. This CDR3 is 16 amino acids long. The V and J ends lost 4 bases and 2 bases respectively, with 15 bases between them. Germline V gene lookup returns CDR1 SGHNT and CDR2 YENEEA. The CDR3 region has the DNA TGTGCCAGCAGCTCCCCACGATGGAGGCCTGGAAACACCATATATTTT. Its protein product is CASSSPRWRPGNTIYF.

This clonotype was seen a handful of times. The chain has TRBV6-4 and TRBJ1-2; 8 positions agree with TRBD1. Germline V CDR1 and CDR2: MRHNA, SNTAGT. The CDR3 covers 15 residues. V was pared by 3 bases and J by 4 bases, with 7 bases of the junction left unmatched. CDR3 amino acids: CASSEGTGPLYGYTF. DNA of the CDR3: TGTGCCAGCAGTGAAGGGACAGGCCCCCTCTATGGCTACACCTTC.

A remark on this clonotype: With a much larger clone just one base away, this may be a read error. The chain is built from TRBV20-1 and TRBJ2-7; 7 nucleotides match TRBD1. CDR1 DFQATT and CDR2 SNEGSKA come from the germline V gene (reference sequence). This CDR3 has 12 residues. CDR3 amino acids: CSASRQGGERYF. CDR3 nucleotide sequence: TGCAGTGCTAGTAGACAGGGCGGCGAGCGGTACTTC.

Comments on this clonotype: A read error may explain this, as a much larger clone is one base away. V gene TRBV7-9 combines with J gene TRBJ2-7; D is ambiguous. The CDR3 is 15 residues long. The V and J ends lost 2 bases and 3 bases respectively, with 14 bases between them. Germline values: CDR1 SEHNR, CDR2 FQNEAQ (reference sequence). The CDR3 sequence is CASSLIPAGGYEQYF. DNA for the CDR3: TGTGCCAGCAGCTTAATCCCGGCAGGTGGCTACGAGCAGTACTTC.

This clonotype was seen more than once but under ten times. This chain links TRBV7-6 with TRBJ2-7; D gene unclear. CDR1 is SGHVS and CDR2 is FNYEAQ in the germline V gene. The CDR3 totals 16 residues. Trimming left V 1 base short and J 2 bases short, with 15 bases between. This CDR3 is CASSLGGRRTPYEQYF. The CDR3 region has the DNA TGTGCCAGCAGCTTAGGAGGAAGGCGGACCCCCTACGAGCAGTACTTC.

J is TRBJ2-5 and V is TRBV24-1; no firm D call. Between the trimmed V and J ends, which lost 3 bases and 3 bases, there was a span of 16 bases. Germline lookup yields CDR1 KGHDR and CDR2 SFDVKD. This CDR3 comprises 16 residues. CDR3 in amino acids: CATSDPLGAIEETQYF. The CDR3 region has the DNA TGTGCCACCAGTGATCCCCTGGGCGCGATTGAAGAGACCCAGTACTTC.

Comments on this clonotype: A much larger clonotype is one base distant, so this may be a read error. The conserved phenylalanine or tryptophan is not found at the CDR3 terminus, so this likely reflects a read error. The CDR3 loop is CATSQQGAYEQYL. The DNA of the CDR3 is TGTGCCACCAGCCAACAGGGGGCCTACGAGCAGTACCTC. The chain has TRBV15 and TRBJ2-7, with TRBD1 identical over 8 bases. The ends lost 5 bases at V and 2 bases at J; junction bases unmatched: 2. This CDR3 has 13 residues. Germline assignment: CDR1 LNHNV and CDR2 YYDKDF (reference sequence).

This chain uses TRBV5-6 with TRBJ2-1; D remains unclear. V was shortened by 2 bases and J by 0 bases, with 3 bases between the two germline ends. Germline CDR1 and CDR2: SGHDT and YYEEEE. The CDR3 length is 13 residues. This CDR3 is CASSFGSYNEQFF. The CDR3 DNA reads as TGTGCCAGCAGCTTCGGCTCCTACAATGAGCAGTTCTTC. Together with reference TRBV5-6 and TRBJ2-1, the CDR3 gives the full variable domain: DAGVTQSPTHLIKTRGQQVTLRCSPKSGHDTVSWYQQALGQGPQFIFQYYEEEERQRGNFPDRFSGHQFPNYSSELNVNALLLGDSALYLCASSFGSYNEQFFGPGTRLTVL.

Relative to its sample, this clonotype is medium-sized. The V call is TRBV7-6, the J call TRBJ1-4; a weak D match, TRBD1 (5 bases). The V and J ends lost 5 bases and 5 bases respectively, with 12 bases between them. The V gene's germline CDR1 is SGHVS and CDR2 FNYEAQ. The CDR3 has 14 residues. Written as DNA, the CDR3 is TGTGCCAGCAGCGTTACAGGTCCGAATGAAAAACTGTTTTTT. It yields the protein CASSVTGPNEKLFF. Using reference TRBV7-6 and TRBJ1-4 for the parts outside the CDR3, the full variable domain is GAGVSQSPRYKVTKRGQDVALRCDPISGHVSLYWYRQALGQGPEFLTYFNYEAQQDKSGLPNDRFSAERPEGSISTLTIQRTEQRDSAMYRCASSVTGPNEKLFFGSGTQLSVL.

About this clonotype itself: This may be a read error: a much more frequent sequence differs by one nucleotide. This chain joins TRBV7-9 and TRBJ1-6; unclear D gene. V was trimmed by 1 base and J by 7 bases, leaving 14 bases between them. The germline gives CDR1 SEHNR, CDR2 FQNEAQ (reference sequence). The length of the CDR3 is 16 residues. The CDR3 DNA is TGTGCCAGCAGCTTAGGAGTGGGCCCTGTGAATTCACCCCTCCACTTT. Its translation is CASSLGVGPVNSPLHF.

The chain couples TRBV6-5 to TRBJ1-6; weak D call: TRBD1 (5 bases). Germline lookup yields CDR1 MNHEY and CDR2 SVGAGI. The germline V and J ends were trimmed by 2 bases and 9 bases, with 11 bases remaining between them. There are 14 residues in the CDR3. The CDR3 bases are TGTGCCAGCAGTTACGGGGCCAGGGTTTCACCCCTCCACTTT. Translation: CASSYGARVSPLHF.

In this sample, this clonotype turned up many times. The V and J genes are TRBV6-6 and TRBJ2-4; TRBD2 agrees at 7 bases. The CDR3 has 18 amino acids. Germline V gene lookup returns CDR1 MNHNY and CDR2 SVGAGI (reference sequence). Losses at the gene ends were 0 bases for V and 5 bases for J; bases not matched to a gene: 13. CDR3 nucleotides: TGTGCCAGCAGTTACTCCGGGCGTGGGAGGGGCGACCAAAACATTCAGTACTTC. It yields the protein CASSYSGRGRGDQNIQYF.

Note on this clonotype: The conserved phenylalanine or tryptophan is not found at the CDR3 terminus, so this likely reflects a read error. The rearrangement uses TRBV10-3 and TRBJ1-2; D is unclear. This CDR3 region has 13 residues. Germline V CDR1 and CDR2: ENHRY, SYGVKD. The V gene lost 6 bases and the J gene lost 8 bases, with 16 bases spanning the gap. The CDR3 DNA is TGTGCCATCAGCGGGGATGACGACCCAGGCTACACCCTC. It translates to CAISGDDDPGYTL.

Notes on this clonotype: A read error may be the cause here, since a much bigger clone is one base away. The J gene is TRBJ2-7, the V gene TRBV13, with D perhaps matching TRBD2 (6 bases). Between the trimmed V and J ends, which lost 4 bases and 5 bases, there was a span of 21 bases. This CDR3 spans 16 amino acids. Germline CDR1 reads PRHDT; CDR2 reads FYEKMQ (reference sequence). CDR3: CASSWNRDSKENEQYF. The CDR3 region has the DNA TGTGCCAGCAGCTGGAACCGGGACTCGAAAGAGAACGAGCAGTACTTC. Together with reference TRBV13 and TRBJ2-7, the CDR3 gives the full variable domain: AAGVIQSPRHLIKEKRETATLKCYPIPRHDTVYWYQQGPGQDPQFLISFYEKMQSDKGSIPDRFSAQQFSDYHSELNMSSLELGDSALYFCASSWNRDSKENEQYFGPGTRLTVT.

This clonotype was seen ten or more times. The gene calls are TRBV16 and TRBJ2-7; TRBD1 is a possible D gene (5 bases). Trimming took off 4 bases at V and 0 bases at J, with 22 bases between the two ends. From germline, CDR1 is KGHSY and CDR2 FQNENV. This CDR3 is 18 amino acids long. The DNA of the CDR3 is TGTGCCAGCAGCCCTCCGCCGAAAGGGGTGAGAGTCTCCTACGAGCAGTACTTC. As protein: CASSPPPKGVRVSYEQYF.

This clonotype was observed many times. This chain uses TRBV11-2 with TRBJ2-2; TRBD2 aligns across 8 bases. This CDR3 contains 16 residues. Germline assignment: CDR1 SGHAT and CDR2 FQNNGV. J gave up 2 bases and V 3 bases, and 5 bases lay outside the gene matches. This CDR3 reads CASSFSSGRNTGELFF. The CDR3 bases are TGTGCCAGCAGCTTCTCTAGCGGGCGAAACACCGGGGAGCTGTTTTTT. The full variable domain, in which reference TRBV11-2 and TRBJ2-2 provide the parts outside the CDR3, is EAGVAQSPRYKIIEKRQSVAFWCNPISGHATLYWYQQILGQGPKLLIQFQNNGVVDDSQLPKDRFSAERLKGVDSTLKIQPAKLEDSAVYLCASSFSSGRNTGELFFGEGSRLTVL.

V gene TRBV5-1 combines with J gene TRBJ2-5; possible D gene TRBD1, 6 bases. This CDR3 is 11 amino acids long. V was trimmed by 0 bases and J by 9 bases, leaving 6 bases between them. The germline gives CDR1 SGHRS, CDR2 YFSETQ. The CDR3 nucleotides are TGCGCCAGCAGCTTGGAGGGGGCCCAGTACTTC. Its protein is CASSLEGAQYF.

V and J are TRBV11-3 and TRBJ2-5, with unresolved D. Germline CDR1 is SGHNT and CDR2 is YENEEA. The CDR3 runs to 16 residues. Between the trimmed V and J ends, which lost 1 base and 4 bases, there was a span of 16 bases. The CDR3 protein is CASSLAPGSGRETQYF. The CDR3 DNA sequence: TGTGCCAGCAGCTTAGCACCCGGGTCAGGTCGAGAGACCCAGTACTTC.

This clonotype was recorded a few times. An end of the junction does not agree with germline; a read error may underlie this. J is TRBJ1-3 and V is TRBV3-1; D possibly corresponds to TRBD1 (5 bases). Germline V CDR1 and CDR2: LGHDT, YNNKEL (reference sequence). CDR3 length: 13 amino acids. The CDR3 loop reads CASRAGAGSTIYF. Here the CDR3 DNA reads TGTGCCAGCAGGGCTGGGGCGGGAAGCACCATATATTTT.